This T cell receptor beta chain stems from a study of blood T cell repertoires in COVID-19. In the study overall: Specimens from acute and convalescent COVID-19 originated in the United States, Italy and Spain. T cells, B-cell-depleted T cells, or PBMCs provided the cDNA or gDNA that served as material.

On this clone itself: Germline is not matched at one junction end, which may reflect a read error.

Original handling: Estimated nucleated cell counts came from reference gene primer amplification. Sequencing was performed with immunoSEQ multiplex PCR; in TCRdb, only in-frame clones are kept and a portion is missing. From that table come the V and J calls and clone size; the DNA was used to work out D and trimming. The sample lists about 250,000 clones; roughly 88% were seen once. CDR3 length equals 13 residues. Germline V lookup: CDR1 MDHEN, CDR2 SYDVKM. Patients at the Seattle site were enrolled during active infection and followed longitudinally. Sequencing was performed on peripheral blood. The TCR was taken from a woman younger than 45 with COVID-19, enrolled during active disease. This chain links TRBV28 with TRBJ1-2; D perhaps matches TRBD1 (5 bases). In DNA, the CDR3 is TGTGCCAGCAGTTTCCCCCAAAAAGGGGAGGACTACTTC. It yields the protein CASSFPQKGEDYF.